This is a list of T cell receptor beta chains from one sample in a study of blood T cell repertoires in COVID-19. Generated by immunoSEQ multiplex PCR, the TCRdb table keeps only in-frame clones and is missing some. This table holds some 150,000 clones, 80% found once. The specimen was peripheral blood. The receptors shown here come from a man between 60 and 75 years old with active or convalescent COVID-19. Each CDR3 is given without its conserved first and last residue.

TRBV25-1,ASSDDRGYEKLF
TRBV18,ASSLGTGSNQPQH
TRBV11-2,ASSRGLAGRGEQF
TRBV4-1,ASRDNPANIQY
TRBV29-1,SVIQGAGETQY
TRBV7-2,ASSLGQSNSPLH
TRBV27,ASSPRTPVNEQF
TRBV10-3,AIMGLGAGDSGEQY
TRBV19,ASSKTATNEKLF
TRBV11-2,ASSLARSSGADTQY
TRBV10-3,ARGTGESYT
TRBV7-9,ASSQGGVYEQY
TRBV7-7,ASSMGLAGATDTQY
TRBV5-4,ASSLGRDSYEQY
TRBV18,ASLGLAGPYNEQF
TRBV4-2,ASSQPSGTASSYEQY
TRBV18,ASSQSGQGTEQY
TRBV28,ASSSPSGSSEQY
TRBV11-2,ASSPTVKQAEAF
TRBV18,ASSPRNRQFQETQY
TRBV7-9,ASSPQGSGNTIY
TRBV27,ASSYSANYGYT
TRBV4-2,ASSQGVGGGTYAEQF
TRBV18,ASSREHNQPQH
TRBV6-2/TRBV6-3,ASSYSAAGTREQY
TRBV19,ASRRRSGQGSRNSPLH
TRBV5-6,ASSLFGLQPQH
TRBV27,ASSFRRTEGYT
TRBV24-1,ATSDSPGTSGRAVNEQF
TRBV5-5,ASVTGAGSGNTIY
TRBV5-5,ASSQQGSLGGYT
TRBV20-1,SASQGAGNSPLH
TRBV6-5,ASSLTREHPNH
TRBV9,ASSPPLAGGTDTQY
TRBV12-5,ASGLGAGGGSTEAF
TRBV12-3/TRBV12-4,ASRPDRADTQY
TRBV7-3,ASSHPRDRVRQPQH
TRBV3-1/TRBV3-2,ASSQAGGEQY
TRBV14,ASSHYRGEEGYT
TRBV6-2/TRBV6-3,ASSDRGASSYNEQF
TRBV7-2,ASRTGYTGELF